The 12 T cell receptor beta chains in this list originate from one sample, sequenced in a study of metastatic and nonmetastatic thyroid tumors. MiXCR re-clonotyped the PCR reads for TCRdb. This table has about 40,000 clones, 15% to 20% appearing once. No patient had received any treatment before thyroid surgery. Sequenced input: blood. These receptors were obtained from a female donor with papillary thyroid cancer or a benign thyroid nodule (not recorded which). Some clones in this sample may be carry-over from other donors' samples.

Concerning this clone: A much bigger clone sits one base away, suggesting this may be a read error. The rearrangement links TRBV5-1 to TRBJ2-7, with TRBD2 matching 7 bases. The J call may be wrong; the DNA end is better matched by TRBJ2-1. The CDR3 length is 15 residues. Germline-derived CDR1 and CDR2 are SGHRS and YFSETQ. CDR3 amino acids: CASSLSGESTYEQFF. As DNA, the CDR3 is TGCGCCAGCAGCTTGAGCGGGGAGAGTACCTACGAGCAGTTCTTC.

This clone was detected many times. The chain carries TRBV6-5 and TRBJ2-3, with 8 bases fitting TRBD1. The CDR3 is made up of 16 amino acids. In germline, CDR1 is MNHEY, CDR2 SVGAGI. With V trimmed by 0 bases and J by 3 bases, 5 bases remained unmatched. This chain's CDR3 is CASSYSRTGKTDTQYF. The DNA for the CDR3 is TGTGCCAGCAGTTACTCCCGGACAGGGAAAACAGATACGCAGTATTTT.

This clone occurred many times. V is TRBV5-1 and J is TRBJ1-4, with TRBD1 matching over 10 bases. Germline CDR1 is SGHRS and CDR2 is YFSETQ. V lost 4 bases and J lost 3; bases outside the gene matches: 6. The CDR3 extends over 16 amino acids. CDR3: CASSLGQGVSNEKLFF. Written as DNA, the CDR3 is TGCGCCAGCAGCCTCGGACAGGGGGTCTCTAATGAAAAACTGTTTTTT.

This clone was observed many times. The chain recombines TRBV5-1 with TRBJ1-5, with TRBD1 as a possible D gene (5 bases). Germline CDR1 SGHRS, CDR2 YFSETQ. V lost 1 base, J lost 11 bases, and 13 bases lay in between. This CDR3 has 13 amino acids. CDR3 coding DNA: TGCGCCAGCAGCTTGAATAGGGGAACGACCCAGCATTTT. It codes for CASSLNRGTTQHF. The full variable domain, with the rest looked up from reference TRBV5-1 and TRBJ1-5, is KAGVTQTPRYLIKTRGQQVTLSCSPISGHRSVSWYQQTPGQGLQFLFEYFSETQRNKGNFPGRFSGRQFSNSRSEMNVSTLELGDSALYLCASSLNRGTTQHFGDGTRLSIL.

This clone was recorded at least ten times. The chain has TRBV5-5 and TRBJ1-2; 9 bases match TRBD1. The CDR3 sequence is 15 residues long. Losses at the gene ends were 4 bases for V and 7 bases for J; bases not matched to a gene: 11. In germline, CDR1 is SGHKS, CDR2 YYEKEE (reference sequence). The CDR3 DNA is TGTGCCAGCAGCCCCCCCCCGGGACAGGGATCTGGCTACACCTTC. Its translation is CASSPPPGQGSGYTF.

This clone has ten or more counts. This rearrangement joins TRBV11-1 to TRBJ2-2, with 8 bases matching TRBD2. CDR1 SGHAT and CDR2 FQDESV come from the germline V gene (reference sequence). J lost 7 bases, V lost 5 bases, and 12 bases had no gene match. This CDR3 is 16 amino acids long. The CDR3 region has the DNA TGTGCCAGCAGCCCCGCAGCGGGGGTTATTTTCGGGGAGCTGTTTTTT. It translates to CASSPAAGVIFGELFF.

Only a few counts were recorded for this clone. Relative to the germline gene, one junction end is altered; a read error may explain this. The chain combines TRBV10-3 with TRBJ2-6; no firm D call. CDR3 length: 16 amino acids. Per the germline V gene, CDR1 is ENHRY and CDR2 is SYGVKD. The CDR3 protein is CAISEDGNSWANVLTF. DNA for the CDR3: TGCGCCATCAGTGAGGACGGCAACTCTTGGGCCAACGTCCTGACTTTC.

This clone appeared a few times. The gene calls are TRBV27 and TRBJ2-5; 7 nucleotides align to TRBD2. This CDR3 is 15 amino acids long. With V trimmed by 8 bases and J by 0 bases, 9 bases remained unmatched. The germline CDR1 and CDR2 sequences are MNHEY and SMNVEV (reference sequence). In DNA form, the CDR3 reads TGTGCCAGCCGAGCCTTTGGGACTAACCAAGAGACCCAGTACTTC. This sequence encodes CASRAFGTNQETQYF.

The chain uses TRBV5-1 and TRBJ2-1; 14 positions match TRBD2. The germline V gene has CDR1 SGHRS and CDR2 YFSETQ. V shed 3 bases, J shed 12 bases, and the junction held 8 bases outside the gene matches. The CDR3 consists of 15 residues. The CDR3 nucleotides read TGCGCCAGCAGCTCGCGACTAGCGGGAGGGGATTGGCAGTTCTTC. This sequence encodes CASSSRLAGGDWQFF.

This clone was counted many times. Lacking the conserved final phenylalanine or tryptophan, this CDR3 likely reflects a read error. The rearrangement uses TRBV2 and TRBJ1-1; D perhaps matches TRBD1 (6 bases). The CDR3 contains 17 residues. The V end was cut by 4 bases, the J end by 4 bases, with 22 bases between. Germline V gene lookup returns CDR1 SNHLY and CDR2 FYNNEI. The CDR3 bases are TGTGCCAGCAGTGTTATAGGGGGAGACCGGTACGGCACTGAAGCTTTCCTT. Amino acid sequence: CASSVIGGDRYGTEAFL.

This clone was recorded at least ten times. V gene TRBV20-1 combines with J gene TRBJ1-5, with D hard to call. Germline loops: CDR1 DFQATT, CDR2 SNEGSKA (reference sequence). The CDR3 covers 15 residues. Trimming removed 3 bases at V and 0 bases at J, with 12 bases between. The DNA for the CDR3 is TGCAGTGCTAGTGGGCAGATACATAGCAATCAGCCCCAGCATTTT. Its protein product is CSASGQIHSNQPQHF.

This clone occurred many times. The CDR3 loop is CASSPRRGKEDEQYF. CDR3 nucleotides: TGTGCCAGCAGCCCCCGCAGGGGTAAGGAGGACGAGCAGTACTTC. This rearrangement joins TRBV11-3 to TRBJ2-7, with D maybe TRBD1 (6 bases). The CDR3 loop spans 15 amino acids. Germline V gene lookup returns CDR1 SGHNT and CDR2 YENEEA. The V gene lost 5 bases and the J gene lost 5 bases, with 19 bases spanning the gap.